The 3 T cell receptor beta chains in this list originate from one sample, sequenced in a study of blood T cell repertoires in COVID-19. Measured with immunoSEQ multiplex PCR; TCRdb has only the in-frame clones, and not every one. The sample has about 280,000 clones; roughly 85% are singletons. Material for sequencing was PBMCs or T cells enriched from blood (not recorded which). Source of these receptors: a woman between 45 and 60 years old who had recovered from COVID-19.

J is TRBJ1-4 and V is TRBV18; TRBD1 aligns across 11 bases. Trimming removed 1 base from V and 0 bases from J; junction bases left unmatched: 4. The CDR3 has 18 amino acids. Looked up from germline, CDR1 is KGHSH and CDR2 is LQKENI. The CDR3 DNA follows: TGTGCCAGCTCACCACTAGGACAGGGGGCTGCAACTAATGAAAAACTGTTTTTT. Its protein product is CASSPLGQGAATNEKLFF.

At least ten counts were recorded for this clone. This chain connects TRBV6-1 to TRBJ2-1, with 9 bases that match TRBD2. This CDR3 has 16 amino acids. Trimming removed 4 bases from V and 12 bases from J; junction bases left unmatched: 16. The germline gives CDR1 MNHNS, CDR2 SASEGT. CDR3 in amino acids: CASSATSRREGRRQFF. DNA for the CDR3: TGTGCCAGCAGTGCAACCTCCCGGCGGGAGGGCCGGAGGCAGTTCTTC.

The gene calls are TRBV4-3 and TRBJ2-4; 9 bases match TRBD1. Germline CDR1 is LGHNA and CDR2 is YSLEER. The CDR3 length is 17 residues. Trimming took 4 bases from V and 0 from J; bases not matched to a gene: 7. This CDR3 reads CASSPQATGGAKNIQYF. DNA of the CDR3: TGCGCCAGCAGCCCTCAAGCGACAGGGGGAGCCAAAAACATTCAGTACTTC.